The text below deals with one TCR beta chain. Its target is unknown. Looked up from germline, CDR1 is SGHRS and CDR2 is YFSETQ. This CDR3 spans 15 amino acids. J lost 1 base, V lost 6 bases, and 4 bases had no gene match. TCRdb's copy holds only in-frame clones and misses some; the assay was immunoSEQ multiplex PCR. The sample records some 60,000 clones, about 89% being singletons. These data are taken from a study of OX40 agonist ivuxolimab in advanced cancers. Study in general: Treatment received earlier with anti-PD-1, anti-PD-L1 or anti-CTLA-4 agents was allowed, and approximately 40% had some. Study outcomes and limitations: Within 6 weeks, CD4+ and CD8+ blood T cells expanded clonally at 0.1 to 3.0 mg/kg.

The starting material was CD4+ or CD8+ T cells sorted from blood, obtained in a trial of the OX40 agonist ivuxolimab. This sequence originates from an adult with an advanced solid tumor such as melanoma, head and neck, liver or kidney cancer. This rearrangement joins TRBV5-1 to TRBJ2-2; 9 nucleotides line up with TRBD1. The chain's CDR3 is CASIPGQGNTGELFF. DNA of the CDR3: TGCGCCAGCATCCCGGGACAGGGGAACACCGGGGAGCTGTTTTTT.